The 32 T cell receptor beta chains below were found in one sample sequenced in a study of cytomegalovirus exposure and HLA in healthy donors (dated by TCRdb to about 2017). The library relied on the immunoSEQ multiplex PCR assay. For the multiplex PCR, a mixture combining 60 forward primers for TCR Vbeta segments and 13 reverse primers for TCR Jbeta segments was used. Entries here come from immuneACCESS through TCRdb and include only in-frame sequences with V and J called. Some clones fail to appear in such tables; in the studies checked, an unresolved V gene covers under half of the shortfall, and the cause of the remainder is unknown. The sample includes about 200,000 clones, with about four fifths observed a single time. Of the sample, 12% to 15% is held by the ten largest clones. Sequencing was done on a sample of PBMCs. The receptors stem from a woman in her 30s in good health and CMV-seropositive.

The chain is built from TRBV9 and TRBJ1-1; TRBD1 is a possible D gene (6 bases). The CDR3 loop spans 13 amino acids. Germline V gene data show CDR1 as SGDLS and CDR2 as YYNGEE. Trimming shortened V by 4 bases and J by 5 bases, and 12 bases separated the two germline ends. The CDR3 region is CASSITGQTEAFF. Here the CDR3 DNA reads TGTGCCAGCAGCATTACAGGGCAGACTGAAGCTTTCTTT.

V and J are TRBV27 and TRBJ1-5; D is unclear. Looked up from germline, CDR1 is MNHEY and CDR2 is SMNVEV (reference sequence). V lost 9 bases and J lost 4, with 19 bases in between. The CDR3 has 15 residues. The CDR3 sequence is CARSWVPRNNQPQHF. The CDR3 coding sequence is TGTGCCAGGTCGTGGGTCCCTAGAAATAATCAGCCCCAGCATTTT.

This CDR3 reads CATRGGADSYNEQFF. CDR3 DNA: TGTGCCACCAGGGGAGGGGCGGACTCCTACAATGAGCAGTTCTTC. The V call is TRBV15, the J call TRBJ2-1, with 7 bases that match TRBD2. The ends lost 6 bases at V and 0 bases at J; junction bases unmatched: 5. The V gene's germline CDR1 is LNHNV and CDR2 YYDKDF (reference sequence). CDR3 length equals 15 residues.

This chain uses TRBV5-1 with TRBJ2-5, with TRBD2 matching over 7 bases. The CDR3 spans 15 residues. Trimming cost V 3 bases and J 1 base; bases outside gene matches: 6. The germline CDR1 and CDR2 sequences are SGHRS and YFSETQ. The CDR3 DNA sequence: TGCGCCAGCAGCTGGGGGGGTAGCGGCCAAGAGACCCAGTACTTC. It specifies CASSWGGSGQETQYF. Using reference TRBV5-1 and TRBJ2-5 for the parts outside the CDR3, the full variable domain is KAGVTQTPRYLIKTRGQQVTLSCSPISGHRSVSWYQQTPGQGLQFLFEYFSETQRNKGNFPGRFSGRQFSNSRSEMNVSTLELGDSALYLCASSWGGSGQETQYFGPGTRLLVL.

The rearrangement joins TRBV11-2 to TRBJ2-1, with 8 nucleotides matching TRBD1. V lost 5 bases to trimming and J lost 4 bases; unmatched junction nucleotides: 10. Per the germline V gene, CDR1 is SGHAT and CDR2 is FQNNGV. The CDR3 loop spans 16 amino acids. The CDR3 DNA reads as TGTGCCAGCAGCCAAAAGGGACAGGCCTTTTACAATGAGCAGTTCTTC. It yields the protein CASSQKGQAFYNEQFF.

This clone has just one count. At one boundary the junction diverges from the germline segment, which might be a read error. V is TRBV7-9 and J is TRBJ1-1, with D perhaps matching TRBD1 (5 bases). Per the germline V gene, CDR1 is SEHNR and CDR2 is FQNEAQ (reference sequence). The CDR3 length is 13 residues. The CDR3 loop is CSSSLVGGTEAFF. Written as DNA, the CDR3 is TGTTCCAGCAGCTTAGTGGGGGGGACTGAAGCTTTCTTT.

The V call is TRBV7-9, the J call TRBJ2-5; 9 bases agree with TRBD1. The V gene end was trimmed by 6 bases and the J gene end by 0 bases; junction bases not matched to a gene: 2. CDR3 size: 14 residues. CDR1 SEHNR and CDR2 FQNEAQ come from the germline V gene (reference sequence). For the CDR3, the DNA is TGTGCCAGCAGGGGGACAGGGAACCAAGAGACCCAGTACTTC. Translating it yields CASRGTGNQETQYF.

The chain carries TRBV11-2 and TRBJ1-6, with no clear D. Trimming took off 5 bases at V and 7 bases at J, with 21 bases between the two ends. Germline CDR1 SGHAT, CDR2 FQNNGV. The CDR3 totals 17 residues. This CDR3 reads CASSPHEGTPSNSPLHF. In DNA form, the CDR3 reads TGTGCCAGCAGCCCTCATGAGGGAACCCCCTCCAATTCACCCCTCCACTTT.

J is TRBJ2-3 and V is TRBV5-6; D gene uncertain. This CDR3 comprises 13 residues. V was trimmed by 4 bases and J by 2 bases, leaving 8 bases between them. Germline CDR1 and CDR2: SGHDT and YYEEEE. CDR3 loop: CASSPVYTDTQYF. For the CDR3, the DNA is TGTGCCAGCAGCCCGGTATACACAGATACGCAGTATTTT. Full variable domain (outside the CDR3, taken from reference TRBV5-6 and TRBJ2-3): DAGVTQSPTHLIKTRGQQVTLRCSPKSGHDTVSWYQQALGQGPQFIFQYYEEEERQRGNFPDRFSGHQFPNYSSELNVNALLLGDSALYLCASSPVYTDTQYFGPGTRLTVL.

This clone turned up a few times. The V call is TRBV4-2, the J call TRBJ2-2; D perhaps matches TRBD1 (5 bases). CDR1 LGHNA and CDR2 YNFKEQ come from the germline V gene. V gave up 0 bases and J gave up 4 bases, with 15 bases separating them. The CDR3 is 17 amino acids. The CDR3 nucleotides read TGTGCCAGCAGCCAAGACATTGGAGACAGAGGCACCGGGGAGCTGTTTTTT. The encoded protein is CASSQDIGDRGTGELFF.

This clone was found once. The V call is TRBV18, the J call TRBJ2-5; 9 bases are a match to TRBD2. CDR1 is KGHSH, CDR2 LQKENI, per germline. The CDR3 length is 19 residues. The J segment lost 3 bases and the V segment lost 2 bases, leaving 16 bases of the junction unmatched. Here the CDR3 DNA reads TGTGCCAGCTCACCATTCCCCCCCAGGCCGACTAGCGGAAAAGAGACCCAGTACTTC. This sequence encodes CASSPFPPRPTSGKETQYF.

The chain links TRBV10-1 to TRBJ2-7; the D gene is possibly TRBD2 (5 bases). CDR3 size: 14 residues. Germline CDR1 is WNHNN and CDR2 is SYGVQD (reference sequence). V was shortened by 4 bases and J by 3 bases, with 13 bases between the two germline ends. The CDR3: CASSVRGSFYEQYF. The CDR3, as DNA: TGCGCCAGCAGTGTCCGGGGTTCATTCTACGAGCAGTACTTC.

The J gene is TRBJ2-3, the V gene TRBV28; a weak D match, TRBD2 (5 bases). Germline values: CDR1 MDHEN, CDR2 SYDVKM. The CDR3 consists of 14 residues. Trimming shortened V by 3 bases and J by 4 bases, and 11 bases separated the two germline ends. This CDR3 is CASSLEVQSDTQYF. DNA for the CDR3: TGTGCCAGCAGTTTGGAGGTGCAGTCAGATACGCAGTATTTT.

This clone turned up a few times. The chain recombines TRBV2 with TRBJ1-6; 7 bases line up with TRBD1. Germline trimming cut 4 bases from V and 7 bases from J; bases unmatched to any gene: 7. This CDR3 has 15 residues. From germline, CDR1 is SNHLY and CDR2 FYNNEI. Written as DNA, the CDR3 is TGTGCCAGCAGTGGACAGGGTACAGTCAATTCACCCCTCCACTTT. Translating gives CASSGQGTVNSPLHF.

This chain connects TRBV28 to TRBJ1-2; no clear D. Germline CDR1 and CDR2: MDHEN and SYDVKM. Deletions cut 5 bases from V and 8 bases from J, with 21 bases between. This CDR3 region has 15 residues. The CDR3, as DNA: TGTGCCAGCAGTCGGCGCCGGTGGGTGAGGGCGGGCTACACCTTC. It encodes CASSRRRWVRAGYTF.

This CDR3 is CASSPRTGGFGWETQYF. CDR3 DNA sequence: TGTGCCAGCAGCCCACGGACAGGGGGGTTTGGTTGGGAGACCCAGTACTTC. V usage is TRBV7-2 and J usage is TRBJ2-5; TRBD1 aligns across 10 bases. With 5 bases clipped from V and 5 bases from J, the junction kept 14 bases outside the gene matches. This CDR3 comprises 17 residues. Germline CDR1 reads SGHTA; CDR2 reads FQGNSA.

The chain combines TRBV28 with TRBJ2-7, with 11 bases matching TRBD2. Germline V gives CDR1 MDHEN, CDR2 SYDVKM. The CDR3 has 12 amino acids. The ends lost 5 bases at V and 7 bases at J; junction bases unmatched: 1. The CDR3 region has the DNA TGTGCCAGCAGTCCTAGCGGGAGGGAGCAGTACTTC. Its translation: CASSPSGREQYF.

This clone was seen only a few times. V gene TRBV10-3 combines with J gene TRBJ2-5, with 11 bases aligning to TRBD2. Germline loops: CDR1 ENHRY, CDR2 SYGVKD. There are 14 residues in the CDR3. The trim removed 10 bases at V and 3 bases at J, leaving 7 bases unmatched. The CDR3 region is CATSSGGAEETQYF. CDR3 coding DNA: TGTGCCACTAGTAGCGGGGGGGCTGAAGAGACCCAGTACTTC.

The chain is built from TRBV7-9 and TRBJ2-2; D is perhaps TRBD1 (5 bases). With 2 bases removed from V and 8 bases from J, the gap between germline ends came to 15 bases. This CDR3 spans 15 amino acids. Germline V lookup: CDR1 SEHNR, CDR2 FQNEAQ (reference sequence). The CDR3 DNA is TGTGCCAGCAGCTTATTGACAGTCGGGTCGGGGGAGCTGTTTTTT. Translated: CASSLLTVGSGELFF.

The chain employs TRBV25-1 and TRBJ2-1, with TRBD1 matching 9 bases. This CDR3 spans 15 amino acids. Trimming removed 4 bases from V and 7 bases from J; junction bases left unmatched: 8. CDR1 is MGHDK, CDR2 SYGVNS, per germline. The CDR3 loop is CASSATGTGRNEQFF. The DNA for the CDR3 is TGTGCCAGCAGTGCAACCGGGACAGGGAGGAATGAGCAGTTCTTC.

The rearrangement joins TRBV13 to TRBJ2-2, with D maybe TRBD1 (5 bases). Germline V gives CDR1 PRHDT, CDR2 FYEKMQ (reference sequence). The ends were cut back, 5 bases at V and 6 bases at J, with 16 bases in the middle. This CDR3 is 15 amino acids long. The CDR3 reads CASSNRAQGSGELFF. DNA for the CDR3: TGTGCCAGCAGCAACAGAGCGCAGGGTTCCGGGGAGCTGTTTTTT.

The chain is built from TRBV7-9 and TRBJ1-1; D gene uncertain. Germline V lookup: CDR1 SEHNR, CDR2 FQNEAQ (reference sequence). The length of the CDR3 is 13 residues. Trimming pared 7 bases from V and 1 base from J, leaving 10 bases between. CDR3 nucleotide sequence: TGTGCCAGCAACTTTGTTCGGAACACTGAAGCTTTCTTT. Amino acid sequence: CASNFVRNTEAFF.

This chain connects TRBV6-1 to TRBJ1-5; 7 bases fit TRBD1. The germline gives CDR1 MNHNS, CDR2 SASEGT. This CDR3 contains 15 residues. J gave up 4 bases and V 1 base, and 4 bases lay outside the gene matches. The CDR3 loop is CASSEGQGWNQPQHF. In DNA form, the CDR3 reads TGTGCCAGCAGTGAAGGACAGGGCTGGAATCAGCCCCAGCATTTT.

V gene TRBV25-1 combines with J gene TRBJ2-7; 7 nucleotides agree with TRBD1. The CDR3 runs to 16 residues. V lost 3 bases and J lost 1; bases outside the gene matches: 9. CDR1 MGHDK and CDR2 SYGVNS come from the germline V gene. CDR3 nucleotide sequence: TGTGCCAGCAGTGACGGATCAGGGGGTATTTCCTACGAGCAGTACTTC. Its translation is CASSDGSGGISYEQYF.

The chain has TRBV6-1 and TRBJ1-5; D is perhaps TRBD1 (5 bases). The ends were cut back, 4 bases at V and 2 bases at J, with 9 bases in the middle. The germline gives CDR1 MNHNS, CDR2 SASEGT. This CDR3 is 14 amino acids long. The CDR3 loop is CASSVDRGNQPQHF. CDR3 DNA: TGTGCCAGCAGTGTCGACAGAGGCAATCAGCCCCAGCATTTT.

CDR3 DNA: TGTGCCAGCAGCTTAGCCGGGAGCTATGGCTACACCTTC. It encodes CASSLAGSYGYTF. V is TRBV11-1 and J is TRBJ1-2; no definite D call. This CDR3 region has 13 residues. Per germline, CDR1 SGHAT and CDR2 FQDESV (reference sequence). The germline V and J ends were trimmed by 0 bases and 4 bases, with 6 bases remaining between them.

The chain recombines TRBV28 with TRBJ2-2, with TRBD2 matching over 11 bases. The CDR3 has 16 residues. V was clipped by 5 bases and J by 2 bases; unmatched bases: 4. The germline V gene has CDR1 MDHEN and CDR2 SYDVKM. The CDR3: CASSRSGGENTGELFF. CDR3 bases: TGTGCCAGCAGTCGTAGCGGGGGGGAAAACACCGGGGAGCTGTTTTTT.

This clone was found once. One junction end disagrees with the germline gene, perhaps due to a read error. This sample includes further DNA sequences coding for the same CDR3. V and J are TRBV30 and TRBJ2-3; 7 nucleotides line up with TRBD1. The CDR3 contains 17 residues. The germline CDR1 and CDR2 sequences are GTSNPN and SVGIG (reference sequence). DNA of the CDR3: TGTGCTTGGAGCCAAAGGGGGCCAGGGTTGAGGACAGATACGCAGTATTTT. It yields the protein CAWSQRGPGLRTDTQYF.

This clone was counted only a few times. CDR3 sequence (DNA): TGTGCCAGCACCCCCCGATTGGGGACAGCAAATGCAGATACGCAGTATTTT. Translating gives CASTPRLGTANADTQYF. The chain recombines TRBV28 with TRBJ2-3, with 7 bases fitting TRBD1. J lost 4 bases, V lost 7 bases, and 17 bases had no gene match. Germline V gives CDR1 MDHEN, CDR2 SYDVKM. The CDR3 length is 17 residues.

This clone was observed a single time. The chain combines TRBV11-2 with TRBJ2-1; 7 positions agree with TRBD1. Germline V gene lookup returns CDR1 SGHAT and CDR2 FQNNGV. The ends lost 3 bases at V and 6 bases at J; junction bases unmatched: 5. This CDR3 region has 14 residues. The CDR3: CASSFNRGTNEQFF. Written as DNA, the CDR3 is TGTGCCAGCAGCTTCAACAGGGGAACCAATGAGCAGTTCTTC.

The chain recombines TRBV27 with TRBJ2-3, with TRBD1 matching 8 bases. This CDR3 comprises 14 residues. V gave up 3 bases and J gave up 4 bases; unmatched junction bases: 3. CDR1 is MNHEY and CDR2 is SMNVEV in the germline V gene (reference sequence). This CDR3 reads CASSFDRGPDTQYF. The CDR3 bases are TGTGCCAGCAGTTTTGACAGGGGCCCAGATACGCAGTATTTT.

J is TRBJ2-3 and V is TRBV12-5, with 8 bases identical to TRBD1. CDR3 size: 17 residues. Germline CDR1 is LGHNT and CDR2 is FRNRAP. The V and J ends lost 1 base and 1 base, in that order; junction bases with no gene match: 7. DNA for the CDR3: TGTGCTAGTGGTTTGGCCCTCCCGGGACAGGGCACAGATACGCAGTATTTT. Translating gives CASGLALPGQGTDTQYF.